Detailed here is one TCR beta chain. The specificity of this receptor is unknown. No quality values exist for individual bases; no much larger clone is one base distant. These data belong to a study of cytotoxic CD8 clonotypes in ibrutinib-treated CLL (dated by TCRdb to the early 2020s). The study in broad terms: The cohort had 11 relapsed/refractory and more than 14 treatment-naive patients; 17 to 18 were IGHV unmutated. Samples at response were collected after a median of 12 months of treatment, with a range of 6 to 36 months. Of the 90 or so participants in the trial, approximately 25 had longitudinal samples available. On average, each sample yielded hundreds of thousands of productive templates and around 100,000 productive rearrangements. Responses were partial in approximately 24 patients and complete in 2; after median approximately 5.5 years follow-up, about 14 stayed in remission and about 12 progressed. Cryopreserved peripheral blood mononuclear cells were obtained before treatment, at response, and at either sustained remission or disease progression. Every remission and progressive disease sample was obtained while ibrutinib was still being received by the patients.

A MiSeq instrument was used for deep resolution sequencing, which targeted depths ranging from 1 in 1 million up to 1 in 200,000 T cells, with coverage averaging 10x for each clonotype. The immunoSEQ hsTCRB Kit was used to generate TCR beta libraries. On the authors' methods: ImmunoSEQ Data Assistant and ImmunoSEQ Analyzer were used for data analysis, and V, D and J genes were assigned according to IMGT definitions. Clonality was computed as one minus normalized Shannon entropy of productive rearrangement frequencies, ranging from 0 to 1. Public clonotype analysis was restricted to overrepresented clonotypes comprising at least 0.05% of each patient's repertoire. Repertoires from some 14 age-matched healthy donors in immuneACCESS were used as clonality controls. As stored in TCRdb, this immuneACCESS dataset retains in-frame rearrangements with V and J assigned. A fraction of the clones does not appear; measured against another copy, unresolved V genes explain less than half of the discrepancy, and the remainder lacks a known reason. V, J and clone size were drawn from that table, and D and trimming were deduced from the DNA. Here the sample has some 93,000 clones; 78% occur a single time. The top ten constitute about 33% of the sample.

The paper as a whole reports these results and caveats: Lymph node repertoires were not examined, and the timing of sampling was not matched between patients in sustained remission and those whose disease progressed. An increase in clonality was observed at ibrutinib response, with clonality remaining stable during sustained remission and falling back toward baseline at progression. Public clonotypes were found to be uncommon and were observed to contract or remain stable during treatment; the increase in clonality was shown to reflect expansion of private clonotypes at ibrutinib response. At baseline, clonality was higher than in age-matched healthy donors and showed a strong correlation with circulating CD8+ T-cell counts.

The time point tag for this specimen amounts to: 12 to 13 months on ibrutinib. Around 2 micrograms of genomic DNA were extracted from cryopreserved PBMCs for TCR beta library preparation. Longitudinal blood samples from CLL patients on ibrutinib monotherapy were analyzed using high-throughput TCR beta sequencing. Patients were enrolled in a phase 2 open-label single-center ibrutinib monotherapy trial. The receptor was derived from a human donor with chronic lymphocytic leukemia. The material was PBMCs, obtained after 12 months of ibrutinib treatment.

The sequenced DNA: TGTGCCAGCAGCTCCCCTACCCCTAGCAATCAGCCCCAGCATTTT. It encodes CASSSPTPSNQPQHF. The chain links TRBV7-2 with TRBJ1-5, with the D gene uncertain. For CDR1 and CDR2, the germline V gene lists SGHTA and FQGNSA. Inclusive of the bounding cysteine and phenylalanine, the CDR3 is 15 residues long. Only the CDR3 DNA stays, 45 bases, in frame from base 1. Trimming costs V 4 bases and J 0 bases, and their ends lie 10 bases apart.